The clone carrying this TCR beta chain appeared a few times. Its antigen is unidentified. The source of the sample is a study of identical twins. Study results and limitations: In beta out-of-frame sequences, the excess sharing between twins was weaker.

TCRdb recomputed calls from the 5' RACE reads with MiXCR, one row per CDR3 protein. The sample shows hundreds of thousands of distinct CDR3 sequences, 15% to 20% of them seen only once. Trimming removed 0 bases at V and 8 bases at J, with 14 bases between. Germline V gene lookup returns CDR1 MGHDK and CDR2 SYGVNS. The CDR3 consists of 15 residues. The same data also contributed to another study, on T cells expressing NK-cell markers. From that second work: NKG2C+ dominant clonotype frequencies in six donors were about 1.0-7.5% of CD8+ T cells.

Sequenced material: PBMCs. The chain has TRBV25-1 and TRBJ2-1, with TRBD2 as a possible D gene (5 bases). The TCR originated in a woman between 18 and 30 years old in good health. The CDR3 is CASSEYGQTTHEQFF. For the CDR3, the DNA is TGTGCCAGCAGTGAATACGGCCAGACTACTCATGAGCAGTTCTTC.